The 32 T cell receptor beta chains below all came from one sample that was sequenced in a study of technical replicates of blood from several donors. Libraries were prepared by immunoSEQ multiplex PCR; TCRdb keeps only in-frame clonotypes and omits some of them. In the table there are about 78,000 clones, just under 95% of which are singletons. Sequenced material: T cells isolated from PBMCs. These receptors were obtained from a human donor in good health.

The rearrangement links TRBV28 to TRBJ2-1; the D gene is possibly TRBD2 (6 bases). The V gene lost 3 bases and the J gene lost 3 bases, with 9 bases spanning the gap. The germline gives CDR1 MDHEN, CDR2 SYDVKM. The CDR3 is 14 amino acids. The CDR3 region has the DNA TGTGCCAGCAGTTTTTTAGCGGTCTACAATGAGCAGTTCTTC. This gives the protein CASSFLAVYNEQFF.

The chain is built from TRBV5-3 and TRBJ2-7, with 7 bases fitting TRBD2. TRBV5-3 is designated an ORF whose function remains uncertain. The J segment lost 0 bases and the V segment lost 4 bases, leaving 13 bases of the junction unmatched. CDR3 length: 17 amino acids. The CDR3 region is CARSPLKAGLHSYEQYF. In nucleotides, the CDR3 is TGTGCCAGAAGCCCCCTTAAAGCGGGGCTTCACTCCTACGAGCAGTACTTC.

The V gene is TRBV29-1, the J gene TRBJ1-1, with a weak D call TRBD1 (5 bases). The V gene's germline CDR1 is SQVTM and CDR2 ANQGSEA. The CDR3 runs 14 residues. V was cut by 4 bases and J by 3 bases, with 15 bases left in between. This CDR3 is CSVAQLAGHTEAFF. The CDR3 region has the DNA TGCAGCGTTGCGCAGTTGGCAGGGCACACTGAAGCTTTCTTT.

The chain has TRBV5-1 and TRBJ1-5; 8 positions agree with TRBD1. The CDR3 is 13 residues long. CDR1 and CDR2 (germline): SGHRS, YFSETQ. The trim removed 5 bases at V and 7 bases at J, leaving 5 bases unmatched. CDR3: CASSHDRGQPQHF. CDR3 nucleotides: TGCGCCAGCAGTCACGACAGGGGACAGCCCCAGCATTTT.

The chain recombines TRBV19 with TRBJ2-2, with no clear D. V was pared by 7 bases and J by 0 bases, with 9 bases between. Germline CDR1 is LNHDA and CDR2 is SQIVND (reference sequence). The CDR3 length is 14 residues. The CDR3 sequence: CASTTGANTGELFF. The DNA of the CDR3 is TGTGCCAGTACCACGGGTGCGAACACCGGGGAGCTGTTTTTT.

This chain links TRBV27 with TRBJ1-3; 7 bases map to TRBD1. The J segment lost 0 bases and the V segment lost 8 bases, leaving 4 bases of the junction unmatched. Germline V CDR1 and CDR2: MNHEY, SMNVEV (reference sequence). The CDR3 has 14 amino acids. The CDR3: CASQGVDSGNTIYF. CDR3 nucleotide sequence: TGTGCCAGCCAGGGGGTAGACTCTGGAAACACCATATATTTT.

The V gene is TRBV6-6, the J gene TRBJ2-5; no definite D call. The V and J ends lost 4 bases and 5 bases respectively, with 8 bases between them. The germline CDR1 and CDR2 sequences are MNHNY and SVGAGI (reference sequence). The CDR3 spans 12 residues. CDR3 in DNA: TGTGCCAGCAGTTCACAGCTCGAGACCCAGTACTTC. Encoded protein: CASSSQLETQYF.

The chain couples TRBV7-3 to TRBJ1-1; D remains ambiguous. CDR1 is SGHTA, CDR2 FQGTGA, per germline. Trimming left V 5 bases short and J 1 base short, with 8 bases between. This CDR3 is built from 13 residues. The CDR3, as DNA: TGTGCCAGCAGCGCACAACCGAACACTGAAGCTTTCTTT. Its translation is CASSAQPNTEAFF.

The chain uses TRBV28 and TRBJ2-1; 7 positions agree with TRBD1. The J segment lost 5 bases and the V segment lost 6 bases, leaving 7 bases of the junction unmatched. The CDR3 has 14 residues. Germline CDR1 and CDR2: MDHEN and SYDVKM. The CDR3 sequence: CASSLTGLHNEQFF. CDR3 coding DNA: TGTGCCAGCAGCCTGACAGGGTTGCACAATGAGCAGTTCTTC.

This chain uses TRBV15 with TRBJ2-7; TRBD1 matches 8 bases. V shed 0 bases and J 4 bases; nucleotides not matched to a gene: 5. CDR1 is LNHNV and CDR2 is YYDKDF in the germline V gene (reference sequence). This CDR3 is 15 amino acids long. CDR3: CATSREDRVQYEQYF. The CDR3, as DNA: TGTGCCACCAGCAGAGAGGACAGGGTCCAATACGAGCAGTACTTC.

The V call is TRBV7-9, the J call TRBJ2-7; TRBD2 matches 9 bases. Per germline, CDR1 SEHNR and CDR2 FQNEAQ (reference sequence). J lost 3 bases, V lost 2 bases, and 2 bases had no gene match. The CDR3 length is 14 residues. The CDR3 DNA reads as TGTGCCAGCAGCTTACTAGCGGGGAACTACGAGCAGTACTTC. Its translation: CASSLLAGNYEQYF.

The chain is built from TRBV2 and TRBJ2-2; maybe TRBD1 (5 bases). Trimming took 11 bases from V and 6 from J, leaving 10 bases between them. This CDR3 has 11 residues. Germline V gene data show CDR1 as SNHLY and CDR2 as FYNNEI. The CDR3 coding sequence is TGTGCCGATGGGGCCCCCGGGGAGCTGTTTTTT. Translating it yields CADGAPGELFF.

The rearrangement joins TRBV5-1 to TRBJ1-1, with a possible D match to TRBD1 (6 bases). The CDR3 extends over 14 amino acids. The germline gives CDR1 SGHRS, CDR2 YFSETQ. Between the trimmed V and J ends, which lost 4 bases and 2 bases, there was a span of 12 bases. CDR3 bases: TGCGCCAGCAGCGTGGGACATTTAAACACTGAAGCTTTCTTT. Protein product: CASSVGHLNTEAFF.

The chain couples TRBV5-1 to TRBJ1-4; D may be TRBD1 (5 bases). Trimming pared 2 bases from V and 6 bases from J, leaving 11 bases between. The CDR3 consists of 14 residues. Germline V gene data show CDR1 as SGHRS and CDR2 as YFSETQ. The chain's CDR3 is CASSLFTGDEKLFF. CDR3 sequence (DNA): TGCGCCAGCAGCTTATTCACAGGAGATGAAAAACTGTTTTTT.

The chain employs TRBV5-4 and TRBJ1-1; unclear D gene. Per germline, CDR1 SGHNT and CDR2 YYREEE (reference sequence). Trimming pared 0 bases from V and 4 bases from J, leaving 7 bases between. CDR3 length: 13 amino acids. The CDR3 loop is CASSLGFGTEAFF. CDR3 nucleotides: TGTGCCAGCAGCTTGGGATTCGGCACTGAAGCTTTCTTT. Together with reference TRBV5-4 and TRBJ1-1, the CDR3 gives the full variable domain: ETGVTQSPTHLIKTRGQQVTLRCSSQSGHNTVSWYQQALGQGPQFIFQYYREEENGRGNFPPRFSGLQFPNYSSELNVNALELDDSALYLCASSLGFGTEAFFGQGTRLTVV.

The chain recombines TRBV30 with TRBJ2-6, with a tentative D call TRBD2 (6 bases). Trimming took off 0 bases at V and 0 bases at J, with 15 bases between the two ends. Germline CDR1 is GTSNPN and CDR2 is SVGIG (reference sequence). The CDR3 length is 18 residues. The CDR3 loop is CAWSVHRGSYSGANVLTF. The CDR3 coding sequence is TGTGCCTGGAGTGTACATCGGGGGAGTTACTCTGGGGCCAACGTCCTGACTTTC. The full variable domain, with the rest looked up from reference TRBV30 and TRBJ2-6, is SQTIHQWPATLVQPVGSPLSLECTVEGTSNPNLYWYRQAAGRGLQLLFYSVGIGQISSEVPQNLSASRPQDRQFILSSKKLLLSDSGFYLCAWSVHRGSYSGANVLTFGAGSRLTVL.

V usage is TRBV11-2 and J usage is TRBJ1-5; 7 positions agree with TRBD1. The germline V gene has CDR1 SGHAT and CDR2 FQNNGV. V lost 1 base and J lost 6; bases outside the gene matches: 9. There are 16 residues in the CDR3. CDR3: CASSLGGSGGTQPQHF. In DNA form, the CDR3 reads TGTGCCAGCAGCTTAGGCGGGTCAGGGGGAACTCAGCCCCAGCATTTT.

The chain carries TRBV12-5 and TRBJ2-3; 8 bases agree with TRBD1. The CDR3 totals 13 residues. The trim removed 5 bases at V and 4 bases at J, leaving 2 bases unmatched. Germline CDR1 is LGHNT and CDR2 is FRNRAP. This CDR3 reads CASGTGGSDTQYF. The CDR3, as DNA: TGTGCTAGTGGTACAGGGGGGTCAGATACGCAGTATTTT. The variable domain in full, with the rest retrieved from reference TRBV12-5 and TRBJ2-3, is DARVTQTPRHKVTEMGQEVTMRCQPILGHNTVFWYRQTMMQGLELLAYFRNRAPLDDSGMPKDRFSAEMPDATLATLKIQPSEPRDSAVYFCASGTGGSDTQYFGPGTRLTVL.

The chain employs TRBV29-1 and TRBJ2-3; the match to TRBD2 covers 7 bases. Germline V gene sequence: CDR1 SQVTM, CDR2 ANQGSEA. There are 17 residues in the CDR3. The V segment lost 6 bases and the J segment 0 bases; nucleotides outside the gene matches: 15. In DNA form, the CDR3 reads TGCAGCGTCGGGGGGACGGACACGCACCTTAGCACAGATACGCAGTATTTT. Translated: CSVGGTDTHLSTDTQYF.

The chain has TRBV2 and TRBJ2-1, with 11 bases identical to TRBD2. The CDR3 is 16 amino acids. Germline CDR1 is SNHLY and CDR2 is FYNNEI. J lost 9 bases, V lost 0 bases, and 7 bases had no gene match. CDR3: CASSEAHTSGRPEQFF. The CDR3 region has the DNA TGTGCCAGCAGTGAAGCTCACACTAGCGGGAGACCTGAGCAGTTCTTC.

The chain joins TRBV11-2 to TRBJ2-1, with D hard to call. Germline V lookup: CDR1 SGHAT, CDR2 FQNNGV. V lost 5 bases and J lost 0, with 11 bases in between. The CDR3 sequence is 15 residues long. The CDR3, as DNA: TGTGCCAGCAGCAAGAGCGCGAGCTCCTACAATGAGCAGTTCTTC. Translation gives CASSKSASSYNEQFF.

V usage is TRBV6-5 and J usage is TRBJ1-1, with D possibly matching TRBD1 (5 bases). The ends were cut back, 2 bases at V and 6 bases at J, with 7 bases in the middle. The CDR3 runs to 12 residues. In germline, CDR1 is MNHEY, CDR2 SVGAGI. DNA for the CDR3: TGTGCCAGCAGTTACAGGGGTGCTGAAGCTTTCTTT. The encoded protein is CASSYRGAEAFF.

The rearrangement uses TRBV7-2 and TRBJ1-2; D is perhaps TRBD1 (6 bases). The CDR3 is made up of 15 amino acids. The germline V gene encodes CDR1 SGHTA and CDR2 FQGNSA. Trimming shortened V by 5 bases and J by 3 bases, and 16 bases separated the two germline ends. CDR3 in amino acids: CASSLSGTSDYGYTF. In nucleotides, the CDR3 is TGTGCCAGCAGCCTATCCGGGACATCCGACTATGGCTACACCTTC. Full variable domain (missing parts from reference TRBV7-2 and TRBJ1-2): GAGVSQSPSNKVTEKGKDVELRCDPISGHTALYWYRQSLGQGLEFLIYFQGNSAPDKSGLPSDRFSAERTGGSVSTLTIQRTQQEDSAVYLCASSLSGTSDYGYTFGSGTRLTVV.

This clone was counted once. V gene TRBV4-1 combines with J gene TRBJ2-7; 7 bases agree with TRBD1. The length of the CDR3 is 15 residues. V lost 1 base to trimming and J lost 4 bases; unmatched junction nucleotides: 7. Per germline, CDR1 MGHRA and CDR2 YSYEKL. The CDR3 nucleotides are TGCGCCAGCAGCCAAGCCGGGGACAGAACTTACGAGCAGTACTTC. It is translated as CASSQAGDRTYEQYF.

This rearrangement joins TRBV6-5 to TRBJ2-2; tentative D call: TRBD1 (5 bases). This CDR3 has 14 amino acids. Trimming left V 4 bases short and J 5 bases short, with 11 bases between. CDR1 and CDR2 (germline): MNHEY, SVGAGI. The CDR3 loop is CASSWGQGTGELFF. In DNA, the CDR3 is TGTGCCAGCAGTTGGGGTCAGGGAACCGGGGAGCTGTTTTTT.

J is TRBJ1-1 and V is TRBV4-1; the D gene is possibly TRBD1 (5 bases). The CDR3 contains 14 residues. Trimming removed 6 bases at V and 1 base at J, with 12 bases between. Germline CDR1 MGHRA, CDR2 YSYEKL. CDR3 protein: CASRIQETNTEAFF. The CDR3 bases are TGCGCCAGCAGAATACAGGAAACGAACACTGAAGCTTTCTTT.

This clone was counted once. The chain links TRBV5-6 to TRBJ1-1; 9 bases fit TRBD1. The CDR3 has 11 amino acids. V was clipped by 4 bases and J by 10 bases; unmatched bases: 2. Germline V CDR1 and CDR2: SGHDT, YYEEEE. The CDR3 sequence: CASSVGQGAFF. CDR3 coding DNA: TGTGCCAGCAGCGTGGGACAGGGAGCTTTCTTT.

The chain carries TRBV4-1 and TRBJ2-1, with a possible D match to TRBD2 (5 bases). The CDR3 runs 12 residues. V was trimmed by 0 bases and J by 8 bases, leaving 5 bases between them. The germline gives CDR1 MGHRA, CDR2 YSYEKL. Here the CDR3 DNA reads TGCGCCAGCAGCCAAGAGCGGGATGAGCAGTTCTTC. This encodes CASSQERDEQFF.

The chain recombines TRBV25-1 with TRBJ1-1; 7 bases line up with TRBD1. V dropped 1 base and J dropped 5; count of bases not matched to a gene: 7. In germline, CDR1 is MGHDK, CDR2 SYGVNS. The CDR3 has 15 amino acids. The CDR3 bases are TGTGCCAGCAGTGAATCGTCAGGGGGTGGAACTGAAGCTTTCTTT. It specifies CASSESSGGGTEAFF. The whole variable domain, filled in from reference TRBV25-1 and TRBJ1-1, reads EADIYQTPRYLVIGTGKKITLECSQTMGHDKMYWYQQDPGMELHLIHYSYGVNSTEKGDLSSESTVSRIRTEHFPLTLESARPSHTSQYLCASSESSGGGTEAFFGQGTRLTVV.

V usage is TRBV5-1 and J usage is TRBJ2-7; TRBD2 aligns across 8 bases. The CDR3 spans 13 residues. Germline CDR1 SGHRS, CDR2 YFSETQ. With 1 base clipped from V and 6 bases from J, the junction kept 3 bases outside the gene matches. The CDR3 loop is CASSLNLAGEQYF. The CDR3 DNA is TGCGCCAGCAGCTTGAACCTAGCGGGCGAGCAGTACTTC.

The J gene is TRBJ2-7, the V gene TRBV5-1; 9 positions match TRBD2. CDR3 size: 16 residues. V lost 0 bases, J lost 1 base, and 5 bases stayed unmatched. Germline assignment: CDR1 SGHRS and CDR2 YFSETQ. The CDR3 bases are TGCGCCAGCAGCTTGGAAGGCGGGAGGGCGTCCTACGAGCAGTACTTC. This codes for CASSLEGGRASYEQYF.

The gene calls are TRBV13 and TRBJ2-1; tentative D call: TRBD1 (6 bases). Germline CDR1 and CDR2: PRHDT and FYEKMQ (reference sequence). The CDR3 sequence is 15 residues long. Trimming cost V 3 bases and J 3 bases, with 12 bases left between them. CDR3 residues: CASSLDSLNYNEQFF. The DNA for the CDR3 is TGTGCCAGCAGCTTGGACAGCCTAAACTACAATGAGCAGTTCTTC.